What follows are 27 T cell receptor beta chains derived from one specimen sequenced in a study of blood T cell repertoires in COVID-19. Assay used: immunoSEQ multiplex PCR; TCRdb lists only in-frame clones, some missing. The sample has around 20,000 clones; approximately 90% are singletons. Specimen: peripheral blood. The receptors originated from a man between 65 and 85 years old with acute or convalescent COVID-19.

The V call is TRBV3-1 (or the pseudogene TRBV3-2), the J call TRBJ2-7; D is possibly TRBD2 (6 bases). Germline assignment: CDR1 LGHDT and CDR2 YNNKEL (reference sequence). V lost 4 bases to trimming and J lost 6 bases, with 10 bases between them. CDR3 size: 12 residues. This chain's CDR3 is CASSRLAAEQYF. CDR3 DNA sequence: TGTGCCAGCAGCCGATTAGCGGCCGAGCAGTACTTC.

The CDR3, as DNA: TGTGCCAGCAGCTTGGGACTAGCGGACTACAATGAGCAGTTCTTC. Residues: CASSLGLADYNEQFF. The J gene is TRBJ2-1, the V gene TRBV7-2; 11 bases map to TRBD2. Germline loops: CDR1 SGHTA, CDR2 FQGNSA. Trimming at V came to 3 bases and at J to 3 bases, leaving 1 base not matched to a gene. The CDR3 is 15 amino acids.

CDR3 loop: CASSSLRGQDNSPLHF. The CDR3 DNA is TGTGCCAGTAGTAGCCTTCGGGGACAGGATAATTCACCCCTCCACTTT. V gene TRBV19 combines with J gene TRBJ1-6; 8 bases are shared with TRBD1. V lost 4 bases, J lost 5 bases, and 7 bases stayed unmatched. The CDR3 is made up of 16 amino acids. CDR1 and CDR2 from the germline V gene are LNHDA and SQIVND (reference sequence).

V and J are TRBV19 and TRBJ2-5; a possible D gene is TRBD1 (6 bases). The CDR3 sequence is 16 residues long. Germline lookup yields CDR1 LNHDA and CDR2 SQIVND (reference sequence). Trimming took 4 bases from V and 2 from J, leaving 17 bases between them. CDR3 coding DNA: TGTGCCAGTAGTAGCCTCTGGACAGACTCGCAAGAGACCCAGTACTTC. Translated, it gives CASSSLWTDSQETQYF. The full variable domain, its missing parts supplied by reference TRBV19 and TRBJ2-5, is DGGITQSPKYLFRKEGQNVTLSCEQNLNHDAMYWYRQDPGQGLRLIYYSQIVNDFQKGDIAEGYSVSREKKESFPLTVTSAQKNPTAFYLCASSSLWTDSQETQYFGPGTRLLVL.

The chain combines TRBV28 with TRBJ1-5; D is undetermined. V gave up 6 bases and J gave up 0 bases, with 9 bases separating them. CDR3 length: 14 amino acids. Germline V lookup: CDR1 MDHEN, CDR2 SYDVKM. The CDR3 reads CASSERNSNQPQHF. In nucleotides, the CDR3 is TGTGCCAGCAGCGAGCGTAATAGCAATCAGCCCCAGCATTTT.

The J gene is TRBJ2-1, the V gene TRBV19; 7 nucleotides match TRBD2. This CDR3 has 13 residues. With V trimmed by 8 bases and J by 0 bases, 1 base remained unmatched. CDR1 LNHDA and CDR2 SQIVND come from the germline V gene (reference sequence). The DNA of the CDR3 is TGTGCCAGTGGCGGGAGCTCCTACAATGAGCAGTTCTTC. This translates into CASGGSSYNEQFF.

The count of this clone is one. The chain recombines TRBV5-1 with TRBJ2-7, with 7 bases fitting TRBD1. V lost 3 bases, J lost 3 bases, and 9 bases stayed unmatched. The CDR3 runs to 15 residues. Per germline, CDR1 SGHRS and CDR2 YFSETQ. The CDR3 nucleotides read TGCGCCAGCAGCTCAGGGACAGCAACCAGCTACGAGCAGTACTTC. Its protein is CASSSGTATSYEQYF.

The CDR3 loop reads CASSSQVVTQYF. The DNA for the CDR3 is TGTGCCAGCAGTTCACAGGTGGTGACCCAGTACTTC. This chain uses TRBV6-2 or TRBV6-3 with TRBJ2-5, with D possibly matching TRBD1 (5 bases). Looked up from germline, CDR1 is MNHEY and CDR2 is SVGEGT. Trimming took 4 bases from V and 7 from J, leaving 10 bases between them. The length of the CDR3 is 12 residues.

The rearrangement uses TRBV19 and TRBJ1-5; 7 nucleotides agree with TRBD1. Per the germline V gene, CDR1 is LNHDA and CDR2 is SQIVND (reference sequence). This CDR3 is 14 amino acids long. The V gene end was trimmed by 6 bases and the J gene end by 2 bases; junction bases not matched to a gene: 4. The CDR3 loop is CASRRQGRNQPQHF. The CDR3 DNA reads TGTGCCAGTAGGAGACAGGGACGCAATCAGCCCCAGCATTTT.

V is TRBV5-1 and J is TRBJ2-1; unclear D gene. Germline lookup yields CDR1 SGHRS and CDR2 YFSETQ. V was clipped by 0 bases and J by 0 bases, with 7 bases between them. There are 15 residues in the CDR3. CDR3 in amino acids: CASSLGRSSYNEQFF. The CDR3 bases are TGCGCCAGCAGCTTGGGACGGAGCTCCTACAATGAGCAGTTCTTC.

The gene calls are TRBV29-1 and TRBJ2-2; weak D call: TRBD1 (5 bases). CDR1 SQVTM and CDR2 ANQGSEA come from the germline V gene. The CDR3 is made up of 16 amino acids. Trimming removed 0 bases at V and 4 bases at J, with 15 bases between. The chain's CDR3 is CSVEESHQQGTGELFF. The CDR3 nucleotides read TGCAGCGTTGAAGAATCCCATCAGCAGGGCACCGGGGAGCTGTTTTTT.

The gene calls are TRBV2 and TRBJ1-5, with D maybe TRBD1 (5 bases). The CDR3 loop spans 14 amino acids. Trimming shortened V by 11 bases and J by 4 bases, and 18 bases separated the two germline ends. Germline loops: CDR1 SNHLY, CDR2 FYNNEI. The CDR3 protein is CASSRQGPNQPQHF. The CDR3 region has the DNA TGTGCCTCTAGTCGTCAGGGCCCGAATCAGCCCCAGCATTTT. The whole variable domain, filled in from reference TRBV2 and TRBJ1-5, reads EPEVTQTPSHQVTQMGQEVILRCVPISNHLYFYWYRQILGQKVEFLVSFYNNEISEKSEIFDDQFSVERPDGSNFTLKIRSTKLEDSAMYFCASSRQGPNQPQHFGDGTRLSIL.

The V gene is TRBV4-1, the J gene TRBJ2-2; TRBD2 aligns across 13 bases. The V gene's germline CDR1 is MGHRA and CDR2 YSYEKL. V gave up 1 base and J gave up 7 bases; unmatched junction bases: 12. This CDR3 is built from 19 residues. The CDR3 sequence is CASSQGALAGGPKGGELFF. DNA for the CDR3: TGCGCCAGCAGCCAAGGTGCACTAGCGGGAGGGCCGAAGGGCGGGGAGCTGTTTTTT.

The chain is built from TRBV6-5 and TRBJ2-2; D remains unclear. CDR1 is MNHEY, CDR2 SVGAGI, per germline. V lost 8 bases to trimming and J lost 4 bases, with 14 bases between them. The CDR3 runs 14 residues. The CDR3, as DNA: TGTGCCAGCCGTCCCAGGTTGGTCACCGGGGAGCTGTTTTTT. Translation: CASRPRLVTGELFF.

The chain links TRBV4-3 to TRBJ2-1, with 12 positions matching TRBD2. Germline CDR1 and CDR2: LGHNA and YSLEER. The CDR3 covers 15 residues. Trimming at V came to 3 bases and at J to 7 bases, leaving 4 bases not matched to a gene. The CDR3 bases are TGCGCCAGCAGCCAGACTAGCGGGAGTTGGAATGAGCAGTTCTTC. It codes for CASSQTSGSWNEQFF.

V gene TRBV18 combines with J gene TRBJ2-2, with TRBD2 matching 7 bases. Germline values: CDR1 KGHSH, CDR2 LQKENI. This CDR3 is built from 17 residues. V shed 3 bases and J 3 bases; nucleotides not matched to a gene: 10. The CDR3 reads CASSPSIGGSYTGELFF. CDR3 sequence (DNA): TGTGCCAGCTCACCCTCCATTGGCGGGAGTTACACCGGGGAGCTGTTTTTT.

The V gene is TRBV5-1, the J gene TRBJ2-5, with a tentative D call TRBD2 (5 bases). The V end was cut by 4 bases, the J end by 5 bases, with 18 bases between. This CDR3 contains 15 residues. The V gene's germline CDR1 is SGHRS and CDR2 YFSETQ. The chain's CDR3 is CASSAAPGWAETQYF. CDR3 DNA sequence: TGCGCCAGCAGCGCGGCCCCGGGGTGGGCCGAGACCCAGTACTTC.

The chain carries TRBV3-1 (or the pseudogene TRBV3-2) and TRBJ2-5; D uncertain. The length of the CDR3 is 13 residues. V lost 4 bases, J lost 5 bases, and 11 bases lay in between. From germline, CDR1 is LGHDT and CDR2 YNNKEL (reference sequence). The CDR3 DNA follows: TGTGCCAGCAGCCCGGAGATGCGGGAGACCCAGTACTTC. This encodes CASSPEMRETQYF.

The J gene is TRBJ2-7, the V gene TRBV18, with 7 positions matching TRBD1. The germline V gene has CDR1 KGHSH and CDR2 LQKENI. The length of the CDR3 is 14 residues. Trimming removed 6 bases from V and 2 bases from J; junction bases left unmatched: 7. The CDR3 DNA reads TGTGCCAGCTCCGGGCAACAGGGGACCTACGAGCAGTACTTC. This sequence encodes CASSGQQGTYEQYF.

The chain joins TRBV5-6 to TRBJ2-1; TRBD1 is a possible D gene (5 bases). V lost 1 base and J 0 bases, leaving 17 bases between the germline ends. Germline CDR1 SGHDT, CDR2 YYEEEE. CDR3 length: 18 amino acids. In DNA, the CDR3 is TGTGCCAGCAGCTTGTTCGTGCCAGGGATGAGCTCCTACAATGAGCAGTTCTTC. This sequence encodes CASSLFVPGMSSYNEQFF.

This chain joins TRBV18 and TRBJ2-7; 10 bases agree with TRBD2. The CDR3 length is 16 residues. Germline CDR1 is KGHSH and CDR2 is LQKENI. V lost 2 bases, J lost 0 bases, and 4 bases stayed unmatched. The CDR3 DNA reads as TGTGCCAGCTCACCATCATCTAGCGGGAGCTCCTACGAGCAGTACTTC. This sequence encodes CASSPSSSGSSYEQYF.

This CDR3 is CASSQAGNTIYF. The DNA of the CDR3 is TGCGCCAGCAGCCAAGCCGGGAACACCATATATTTT. This chain joins TRBV4-3 and TRBJ1-3; no definite D call. Trimming cost V 1 base and J 7 bases, with 5 bases left between them. CDR3 length: 12 amino acids. Germline CDR1 reads LGHNA; CDR2 reads YSLEER.

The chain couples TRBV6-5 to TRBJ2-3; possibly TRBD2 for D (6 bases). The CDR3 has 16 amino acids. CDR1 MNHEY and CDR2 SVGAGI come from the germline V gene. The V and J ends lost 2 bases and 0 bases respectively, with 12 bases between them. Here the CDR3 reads CASSYDAGPSTDTQYF. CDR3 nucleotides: TGTGCCAGCAGTTACGATGCGGGGCCTAGCACAGATACGCAGTATTTT.

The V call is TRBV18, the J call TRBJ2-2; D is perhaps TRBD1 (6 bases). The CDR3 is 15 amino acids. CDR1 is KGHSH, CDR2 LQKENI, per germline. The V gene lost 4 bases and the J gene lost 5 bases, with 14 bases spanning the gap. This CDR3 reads CASSRELGQTGELFF. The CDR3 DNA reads TGTGCCAGCTCACGCGAATTGGGACAAACCGGGGAGCTGTTTTTT.

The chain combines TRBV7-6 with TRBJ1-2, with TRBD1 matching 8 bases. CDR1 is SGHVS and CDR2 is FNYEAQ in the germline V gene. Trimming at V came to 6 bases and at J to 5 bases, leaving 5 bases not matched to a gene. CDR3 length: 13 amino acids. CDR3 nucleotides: TGTGCCAGCAGTCCTACAGGGGGATATGGCTACACCTTC. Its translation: CASSPTGGYGYTF.

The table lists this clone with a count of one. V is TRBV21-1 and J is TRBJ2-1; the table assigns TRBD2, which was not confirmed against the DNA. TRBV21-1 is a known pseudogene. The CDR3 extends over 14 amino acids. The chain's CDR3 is CAISLANPGNEQFF. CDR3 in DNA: TGTGCCATTTCACTAGCTAACCCGGGTAATGAGCAGTTCTTC.

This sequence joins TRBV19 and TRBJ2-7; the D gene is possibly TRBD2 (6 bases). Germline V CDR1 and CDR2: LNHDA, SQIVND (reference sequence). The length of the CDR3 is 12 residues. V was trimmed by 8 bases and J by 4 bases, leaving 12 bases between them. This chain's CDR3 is CASGGTEYEQYF. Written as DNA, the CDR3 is TGTGCCAGTGGAGGGACGGAGTACGAGCAGTACTTC. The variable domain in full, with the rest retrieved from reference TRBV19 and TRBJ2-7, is DGGITQSPKYLFRKEGQNVTLSCEQNLNHDAMYWYRQDPGQGLRLIYYSQIVNDFQKGDIAEGYSVSREKKESFPLTVTSAQKNPTAFYLCASGGTEYEQYFGPGTRLTVT.